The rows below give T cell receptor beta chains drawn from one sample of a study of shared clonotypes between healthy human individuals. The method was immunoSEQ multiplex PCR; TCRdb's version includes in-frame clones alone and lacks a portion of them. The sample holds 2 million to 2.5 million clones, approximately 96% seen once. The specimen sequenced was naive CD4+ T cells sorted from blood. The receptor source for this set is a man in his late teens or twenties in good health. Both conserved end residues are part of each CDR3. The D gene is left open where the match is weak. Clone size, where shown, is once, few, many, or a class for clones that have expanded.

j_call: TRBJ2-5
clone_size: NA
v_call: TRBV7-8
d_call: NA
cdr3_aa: CASSTDTAETQYF
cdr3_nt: TGTGCCAGCAGCACAGACACAGCCGAGACCCAGTACTTC

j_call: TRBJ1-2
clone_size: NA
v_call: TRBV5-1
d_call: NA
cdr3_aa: CASSLEADYGYTF
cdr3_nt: TGCGCCAGCAGCTTGGAGGCAGACTATGGCTACACCTTC

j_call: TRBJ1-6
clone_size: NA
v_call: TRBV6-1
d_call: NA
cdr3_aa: CASSGGGASPLHF
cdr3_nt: TGTGCCAGCAGCGGAGGGGGAGCTTCACCCCTCCACTTT

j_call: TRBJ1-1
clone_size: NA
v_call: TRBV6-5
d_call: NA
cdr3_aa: CASTWGTEAFF
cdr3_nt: TGTGCCAGCACCTGGGGCACTGAAGCTTTCTTT

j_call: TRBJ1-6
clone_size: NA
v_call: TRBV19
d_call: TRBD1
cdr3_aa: CASSPGQTIGSLHF
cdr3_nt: TGTGCCAGTAGTCCGGGACAGACAATTGGGTCCCTCCACTTT

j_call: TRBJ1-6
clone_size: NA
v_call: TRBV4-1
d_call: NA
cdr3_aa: CASSQDIRGSRPLHF
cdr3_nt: TGCGCCAGCAGCCAAGATATACGGGGGAGTCGGCCCCTCCACTTT

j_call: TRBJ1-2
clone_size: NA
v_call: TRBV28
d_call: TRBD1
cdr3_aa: CASNLQGFAYGYTF
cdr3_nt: TGTGCCAGCAACTTACAGGGGTTTGCCTATGGCTACACCTTC

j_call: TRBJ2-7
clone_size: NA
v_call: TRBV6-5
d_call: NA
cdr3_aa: CASSYGAPYEQYF
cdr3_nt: TGTGCCAGCAGCTACGGCGCCCCCTACGAGCAGTACTTC

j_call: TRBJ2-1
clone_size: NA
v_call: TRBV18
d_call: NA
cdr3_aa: CASSPDLGEQFF
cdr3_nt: TGTGCCAGCTCACCAGACCTGGGGGAGCAGTTCTTC

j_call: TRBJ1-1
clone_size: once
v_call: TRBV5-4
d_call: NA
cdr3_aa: CASSADLGANTEAFF
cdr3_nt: TGTGCCAGCAGCGCAGATCTTGGGGCGAACACTGAAGCTTTCTTT